This TCR beta chain comes out of a study of T cells in localized non-small cell lung cancer. Points from the study as a whole: Blood T cell density predicted longer survival; adjacent-lung clonality, shorter.

Harvested at least 2 cm beyond the tumor margin, adjacent lung showed no atypia. TCRdb's table, derived via immunoSEQ multiplex PCR, lists solely in-frame clones and lacks some. The sample holds fewer than 900 clones; approximately 23% are singletons and the top ten take roughly 13%. The germline CDR1 and CDR2 sequences are SGHNT and YENEEA. This CDR3 is built from 14 residues. V was pared by 7 bases and J by 4 bases, with 7 bases of the junction left unmatched. By proportion, this clone is medium-sized. As yet, its antigen is unknown. The origin of this receptor is a man aged 40-75 years with stage I lung adenocarcinoma. This chain connects TRBV11-3 to TRBJ1-1, with 9 bases aligning to TRBD1. Sample: normal lung tissue next to the tumor, taken before any cancer treatment. CDR3 sequence reads: CASTHTGGVTEAFF. In DNA, the CDR3 is TGTGCCAGCACTCATACAGGGGGCGTCACTGAAGCTTTCTTT.